This is a list of T cell receptor beta chains from one sample in a study of CD8+CD57+ T cells in acquired aplastic anemia. In TCRdb, the reads were re-called with MiXCR into one record per CDR3 protein. This table has approximately 220,000 distinct CDR3 sequences, around half appearing once. The material sequenced was sorted CD4+, CD8+, or CD8+CD57+ T cells (not recorded which) from PBMCs. The receptors stem from a human donor with aplastic anemia. Each CDR3 is given without its conserved first and last residue. Size is stated for part of the rows, as once, few or many counts, or as a class when the clone is expanded.

clone size	V gene	CDR3 protein
few	TRBV9	ASSVGGDNQPQH
-	TRBV10-3	ATTGSYEQY
many	TRBV4-3	ASSQEAYNEQF
-	TRBV7-9	ASSLVGSGFNTGELF
many	TRBV15	ATSRTGLSSPLH
-	TRBV7-4	ASTGTSGYNEQF
once	TRBV5-6	ASSLGTGDQPQH
many	TRBV2	ASSAGTGYEQY
-	TRBV7-8	ASSFERVQPQH
once	TRBV7-2	ATSREVNYGYT
many	TRBV5-8	ASSYRGQGDEKLF
-	TRBV7-9	ASSGQRVSRETQY
-	TRBV20-1	SASGGSYEQY
-	TRBV5-1	ASSPVSRGSSYEQY
-	TRBV4-2	ASSQSHRGENTEAF
-	TRBV19	ASSTGQGYEQY
many	TRBV7-9	ASSSTRTGVMSNEQF
-	TRBV20-1	SARGAATDTQY